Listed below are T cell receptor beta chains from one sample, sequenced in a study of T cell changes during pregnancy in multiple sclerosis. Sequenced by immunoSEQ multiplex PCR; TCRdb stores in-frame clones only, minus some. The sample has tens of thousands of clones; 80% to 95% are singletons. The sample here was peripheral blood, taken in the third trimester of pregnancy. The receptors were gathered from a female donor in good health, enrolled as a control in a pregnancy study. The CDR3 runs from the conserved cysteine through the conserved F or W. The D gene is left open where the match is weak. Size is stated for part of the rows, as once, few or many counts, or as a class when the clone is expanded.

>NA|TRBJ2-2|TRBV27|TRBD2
TGTGCCACCCTCTTTACCGGGAGGGCGAACACCGGGGAGCTGTTTTTT
CATLFTGRANTGELFF
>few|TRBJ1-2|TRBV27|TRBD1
TGTGCCAGCAGTTACAGGGGGGATGGCTACACCTTC
CASSYRGDGYTF
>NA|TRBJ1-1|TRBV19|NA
TGTGCCAGTATGGCGGGGGGCACTGAAGCTTTCTTT
CASMAGGTEAFF
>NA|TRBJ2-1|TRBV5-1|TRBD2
TGCGCCAGCAGCTTGCTACTAGCGGGGCCCAATGAGCAGTTCTTC
CASSLLLAGPNEQFF
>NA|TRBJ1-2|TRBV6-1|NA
TGTGCCAGCAGTGGCTCGTCCGGAGCTAACTATGGCTACACCTTC
CASSGSSGANYGYTF
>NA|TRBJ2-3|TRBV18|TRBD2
TGTGCCAGCTCACGGACTAGCGGGGGGGCATCAGATACGCAGTATTTT
CASSRTSGGASDTQYF
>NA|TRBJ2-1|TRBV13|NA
TGTGCCAGCAGCTTAATGTCGAGCTCCTACAATGAGCAGTTCTTC
CASSLMSSSYNEQFF
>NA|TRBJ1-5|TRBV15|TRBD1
TGTGCCACCAGCAGGGGGACAGGGGAAAATCAGCCCCAGCATTTT
CATSRGTGENQPQHF
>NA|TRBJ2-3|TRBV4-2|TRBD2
TGTGCCAGCAGCCAAGATAATAGCGGGGGAGCAGATACGCAGTATTTT
CASSQDNSGGADTQYF
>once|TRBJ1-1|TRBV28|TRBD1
TGTGCCAGCAGGCCGTCCTCAGGGGGCCAGGGAACTGAAGCTTTCTTT
CASRPSSGGQGTEAFF
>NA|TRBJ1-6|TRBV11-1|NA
TGTGCCAGCAGCCCAACAGGGCTGGCTTCACCCCTCCACTTT
CASSPTGLASPLHF
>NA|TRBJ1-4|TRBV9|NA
TGTGCCAGCAGCGGGGGCCGGTATAATGAAAAACTGTTTTTT
CASSGGRYNEKLFF
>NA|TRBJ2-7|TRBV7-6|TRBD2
TGTGCCAGCACCTTAGCGGGAGGGGCTTTTGACGAGCAGTACTTC
CASTLAGGAFDEQYF
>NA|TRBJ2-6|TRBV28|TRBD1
TGTGCCAGCAGCCCGGGACAGGCGGCCAACGTCCTGACTTTC
CASSPGQAANVLTF
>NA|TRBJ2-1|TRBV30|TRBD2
TGTGCCTGGAGGCCCACCTTCTCACTAGCGGGACTTAATGAGCAGTTCTTC
CAWRPTFSLAGLNEQFF
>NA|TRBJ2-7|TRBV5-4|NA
TGTGCCAGCAGCTTAGCGATTAGGGGCTCCTACGAGCAGTACTTC
CASSLAIRGSYEQYF
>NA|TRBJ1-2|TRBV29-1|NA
TGCAGCGTTGAAGATGGGAGCTATGGCTACACCTTC
CSVEDGSYGYTF
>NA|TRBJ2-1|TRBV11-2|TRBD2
TGTGCCAGCACGGGACTAGCGGGGGTCTTGGTCGAGCAGTTCTTC
CASTGLAGVLVEQFF
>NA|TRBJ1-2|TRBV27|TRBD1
TGTGCCAGCAGCCTAAACTCCGGGACAGTGAACTATGGCTACACCTTC
CASSLNSGTVNYGYTF
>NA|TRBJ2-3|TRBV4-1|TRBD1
TGCGCCAGCAGACAACAGGGGGCGAATACGCAGTATTTT
CASRQQGANTQYF
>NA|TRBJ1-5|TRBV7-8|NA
TGTGCCAGCAGCCCGCCTATGAGGAGGGGCAATCAGCCCCAGCATTTT
CASSPPMRRGNQPQHF
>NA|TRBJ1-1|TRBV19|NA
TGTGCCAGTAGAGGTCCCGGCAGGGGAGTAACTGAAGCTTTCTTT
CASRGPGRGVTEAFF
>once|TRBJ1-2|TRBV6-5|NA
TGTGCCAGCAGTTACTCGAAAGCGAGGGTAAAATATGGCTACACCTTC
CASSYSKARVKYGYTF
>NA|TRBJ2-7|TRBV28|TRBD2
TGTGCCAGCAGAATAGCAACAGCGGGGTACTACGAGCAGTACTTC
CASRIATAGYYEQYF
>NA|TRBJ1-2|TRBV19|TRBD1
TGTGCCAGTAGTATTCTTGACAGGGTGGTTAGAGGCTACACCTTC
CASSILDRVVRGYTF
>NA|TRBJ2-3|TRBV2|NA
TGTGCCAGCAGGGATTCTAGGACAGATACGCAGTATTTT
CASRDSRTDTQYF
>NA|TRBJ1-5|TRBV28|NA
TGTGCCAGCAGTCCAGGACGGGGTCCCTATAGCAATCAGCCCCAGCATTTT
CASSPGRGPYSNQPQHF
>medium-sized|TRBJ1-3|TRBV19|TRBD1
TGTGCCAGTAGTACGCGTGGGACAGTCCTCTCTGGAAACACCATATATTTT
CASSTRGTVLSGNTIYF
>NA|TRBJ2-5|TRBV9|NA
TGTGCCAGCAGCGGTACAGGTTTGGAGACCCAGTACTTC
CASSGTGLETQYF
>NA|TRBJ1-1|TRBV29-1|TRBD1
TGCAGCGTTCCGGGACAGTCGTCTGAAGCTTTCTTT
CSVPGQSSEAFF
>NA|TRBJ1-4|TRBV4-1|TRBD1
TGCGCCAGCAGCCAAGATGAGGGGGACAGGAGAGAAAAACTGTTTTTT
CASSQDEGDRREKLFF